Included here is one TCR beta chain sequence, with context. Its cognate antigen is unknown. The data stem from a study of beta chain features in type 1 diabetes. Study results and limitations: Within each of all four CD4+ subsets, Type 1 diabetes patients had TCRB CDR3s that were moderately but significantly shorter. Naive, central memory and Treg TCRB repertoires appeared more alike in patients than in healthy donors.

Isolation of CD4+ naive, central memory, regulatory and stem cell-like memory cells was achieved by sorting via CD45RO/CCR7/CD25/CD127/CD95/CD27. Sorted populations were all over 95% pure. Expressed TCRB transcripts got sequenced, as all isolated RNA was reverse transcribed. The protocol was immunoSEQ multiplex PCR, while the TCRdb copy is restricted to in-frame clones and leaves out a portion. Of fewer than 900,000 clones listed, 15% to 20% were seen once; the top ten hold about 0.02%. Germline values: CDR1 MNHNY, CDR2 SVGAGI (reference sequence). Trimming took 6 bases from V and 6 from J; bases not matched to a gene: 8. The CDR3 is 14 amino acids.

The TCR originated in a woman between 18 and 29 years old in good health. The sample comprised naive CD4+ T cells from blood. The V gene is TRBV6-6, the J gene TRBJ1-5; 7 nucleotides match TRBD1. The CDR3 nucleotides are TGTGCCAGCAGGGGCGACAGGGTAGTTCAGCCCCAGCATTTT. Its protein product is CASRGDRVVQPQHF.